This T cell receptor (beta chain) was observed in a study of blood T cell repertoires in COVID-19. Across the whole study: There were acute and convalescent COVID-19 samples, and they came from the United States, Italy and Spain.

Study processing details: Amplification with reference gene primers provided the estimates of nucleated cell counts. Assay: immunoSEQ multiplex PCR; the TCRdb copy retains only in-frame clones and omits some. The DNA gave D and trimming, while V, J and clone size come from that table. The table has approximately 300,000 clones, almost 90% seen once; the top ten hold around 0.96%. Trimming cost V 3 bases and J 6 bases, with 12 bases left between them. Per germline, CDR1 SGHVS and CDR2 FQNEAQ. The CDR3 runs to 14 residues. This receptor was identified in a middle-aged woman with COVID-19, enrolled during active disease. This chain links TRBV7-8 with TRBJ1-5, with a weak D call TRBD1 (6 bases). Sequenced: peripheral blood. CDR3 sequence (DNA): TGTGCCAGCAGCTTCAGGGGAGGGTCTCAGCCCCAGCATTTT. This codes for CASSFRGGSQPQHF.